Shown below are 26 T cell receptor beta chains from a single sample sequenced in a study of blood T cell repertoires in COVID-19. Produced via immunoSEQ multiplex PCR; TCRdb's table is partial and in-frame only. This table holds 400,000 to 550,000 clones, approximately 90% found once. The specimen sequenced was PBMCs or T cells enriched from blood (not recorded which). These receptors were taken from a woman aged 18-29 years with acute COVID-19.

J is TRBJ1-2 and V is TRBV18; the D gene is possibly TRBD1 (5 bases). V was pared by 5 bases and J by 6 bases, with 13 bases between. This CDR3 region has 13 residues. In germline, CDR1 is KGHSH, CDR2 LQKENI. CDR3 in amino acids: CASSKQDGDGYTF. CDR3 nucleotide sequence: TGTGCCAGCTCAAAACAGGACGGAGATGGCTACACCTTC.

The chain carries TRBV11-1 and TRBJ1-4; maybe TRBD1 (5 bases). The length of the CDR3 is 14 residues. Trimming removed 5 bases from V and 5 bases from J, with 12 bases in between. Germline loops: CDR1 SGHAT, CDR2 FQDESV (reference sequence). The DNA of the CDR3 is TGTGCCAGCAGCCGGCGGCAGGGAAATGAAAAACTGTTTTTT. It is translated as CASSRRQGNEKLFF.

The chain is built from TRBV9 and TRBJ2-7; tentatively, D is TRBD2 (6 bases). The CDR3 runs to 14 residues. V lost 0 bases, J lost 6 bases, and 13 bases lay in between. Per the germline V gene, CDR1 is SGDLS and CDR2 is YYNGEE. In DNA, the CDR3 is TGTGCCAGCAGCGTAGCTTTCCTAGCGAGCGAGCAGTACTTC. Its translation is CASSVAFLASEQYF.

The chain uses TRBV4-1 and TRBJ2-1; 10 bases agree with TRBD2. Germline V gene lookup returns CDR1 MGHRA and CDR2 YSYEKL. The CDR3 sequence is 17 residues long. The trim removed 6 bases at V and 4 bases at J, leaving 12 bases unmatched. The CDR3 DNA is TGCGCCAGCAGAGACTCCAGCGGGGGGGCGTATTACAATGAGCAGTTCTTC. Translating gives CASRDSSGGAYYNEQFF.

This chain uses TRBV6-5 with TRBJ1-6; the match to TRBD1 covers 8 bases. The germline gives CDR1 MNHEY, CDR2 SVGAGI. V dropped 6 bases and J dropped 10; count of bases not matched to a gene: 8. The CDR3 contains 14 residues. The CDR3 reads CASRTTGGGSPLHF. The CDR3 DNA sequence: TGTGCCAGCAGAACAACAGGGGGGGGATCACCCCTCCACTTT.

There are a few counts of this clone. CDR3 coding DNA: TGTGCCAGCAGCTTAGGGTACGACAGGGATCTTAGGGGCTACACCTTC. Amino acids: CASSLGYDRDLRGYTF. This chain connects TRBV7-2 to TRBJ1-2; 7 bases line up with TRBD1. This CDR3 spans 16 amino acids. J lost 8 bases, V lost 1 base, and 13 bases had no gene match. Germline CDR1 is SGHTA and CDR2 is FQGNSA.

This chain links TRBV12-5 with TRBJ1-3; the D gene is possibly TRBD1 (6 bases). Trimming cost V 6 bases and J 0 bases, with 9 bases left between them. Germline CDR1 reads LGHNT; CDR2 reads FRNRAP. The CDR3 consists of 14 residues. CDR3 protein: CASGTGSSGNTIYF. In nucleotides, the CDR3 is TGTGCTAGTGGGACAGGAAGCTCTGGAAACACCATATATTTT.

CDR3 nucleotide sequence: TGTGCCAGCAGCTCCGGACTAGCCGCTTCCACAGATACGCAGTATTTT. Residues: CASSSGLAASTDTQYF. This rearrangement joins TRBV7-9 to TRBJ2-3, with 8 bases lining up with TRBD2. Trimming cost V 4 bases and J 2 bases; bases outside gene matches: 8. Germline-derived CDR1 and CDR2 are SEHNR and FQNEAQ (reference sequence). The CDR3 contains 16 residues.

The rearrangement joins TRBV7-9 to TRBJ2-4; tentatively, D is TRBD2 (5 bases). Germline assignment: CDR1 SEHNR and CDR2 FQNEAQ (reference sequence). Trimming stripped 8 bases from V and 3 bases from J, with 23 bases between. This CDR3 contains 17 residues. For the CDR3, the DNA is TGTGCCAGCGGAAAACGTCAGCCGGAGGTTGTCAAAAACATTCAGTACTTC. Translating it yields CASGKRQPEVVKNIQYF.

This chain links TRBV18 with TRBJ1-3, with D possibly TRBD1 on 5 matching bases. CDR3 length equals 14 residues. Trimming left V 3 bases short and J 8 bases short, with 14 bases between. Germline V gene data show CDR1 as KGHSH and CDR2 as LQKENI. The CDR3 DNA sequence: TGTGCCAGCTCACCTTTCAGGGTTCTGGACACCATATATTTT. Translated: CASSPFRVLDTIYF.

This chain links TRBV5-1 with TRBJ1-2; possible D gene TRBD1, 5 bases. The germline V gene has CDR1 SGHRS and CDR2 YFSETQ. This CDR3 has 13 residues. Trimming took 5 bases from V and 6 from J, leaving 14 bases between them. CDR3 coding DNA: TGCGCCAGCAGTTCCCCGGCAGGGAATGGCTACACCTTC. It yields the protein CASSSPAGNGYTF.

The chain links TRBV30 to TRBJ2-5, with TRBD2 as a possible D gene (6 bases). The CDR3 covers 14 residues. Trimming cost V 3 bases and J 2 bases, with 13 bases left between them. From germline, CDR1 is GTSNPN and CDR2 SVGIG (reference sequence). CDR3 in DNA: TGTGCCTGGAGCGGTAGCGGACTACAAGAGACCCAGTACTTC. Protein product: CAWSGSGLQETQYF. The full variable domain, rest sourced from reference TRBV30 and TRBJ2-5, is SQTIHQWPATLVQPVGSPLSLECTVEGTSNPNLYWYRQAAGRGLQLLFYSVGIGQISSEVPQNLSASRPQDRQFILSSKKLLLSDSGFYLCAWSGSGLQETQYFGPGTRLLVL.

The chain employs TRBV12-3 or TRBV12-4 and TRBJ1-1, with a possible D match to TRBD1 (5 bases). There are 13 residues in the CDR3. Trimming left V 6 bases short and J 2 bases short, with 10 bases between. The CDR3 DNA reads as TGTGCCAGCAGGGGCAGGGTAAACACTGAAGCTTTCTTT. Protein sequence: CASRGRVNTEAFF.

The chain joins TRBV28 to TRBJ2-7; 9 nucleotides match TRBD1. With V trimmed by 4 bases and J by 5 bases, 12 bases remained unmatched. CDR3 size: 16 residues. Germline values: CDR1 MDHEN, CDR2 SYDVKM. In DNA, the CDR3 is TGTGCCAGCAGTTCTTGGGGCCGGGACAGGGTCGACGAGCAGTACTTC. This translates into CASSSWGRDRVDEQYF.

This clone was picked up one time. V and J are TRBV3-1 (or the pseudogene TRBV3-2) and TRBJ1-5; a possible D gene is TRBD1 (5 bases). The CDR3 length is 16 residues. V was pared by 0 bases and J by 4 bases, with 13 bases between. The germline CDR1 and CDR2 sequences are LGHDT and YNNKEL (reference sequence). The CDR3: CASSQDRGGRNQPQHF. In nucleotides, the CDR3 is TGTGCCAGCAGCCAAGATCGCGGGGGAAGGAATCAGCCCCAGCATTTT.

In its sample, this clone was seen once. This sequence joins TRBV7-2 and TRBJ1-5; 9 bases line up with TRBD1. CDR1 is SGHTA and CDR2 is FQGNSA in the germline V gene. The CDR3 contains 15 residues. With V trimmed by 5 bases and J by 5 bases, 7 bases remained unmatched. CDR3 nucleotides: TGTGCCAGCAGCACCCGGGACAGGGTGTATCAGCCCCAGCATTTT. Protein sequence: CASSTRDRVYQPQHF.

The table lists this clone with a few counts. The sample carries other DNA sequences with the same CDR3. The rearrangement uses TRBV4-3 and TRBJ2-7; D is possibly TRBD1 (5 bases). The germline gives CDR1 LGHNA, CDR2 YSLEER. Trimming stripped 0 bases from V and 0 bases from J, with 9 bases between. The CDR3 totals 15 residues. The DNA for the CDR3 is TGCGCCAGCAGCCAAGAGGTAGGGGCCTCCTACGAGCAGTACTTC. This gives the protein CASSQEVGASYEQYF.

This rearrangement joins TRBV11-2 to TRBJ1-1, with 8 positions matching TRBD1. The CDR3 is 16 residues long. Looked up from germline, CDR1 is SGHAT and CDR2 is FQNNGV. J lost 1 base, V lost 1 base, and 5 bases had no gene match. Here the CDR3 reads CASSLVRTGRNTEAFF. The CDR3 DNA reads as TGTGCCAGCAGCTTAGTCCGGACAGGGCGGAACACTGAAGCTTTCTTT. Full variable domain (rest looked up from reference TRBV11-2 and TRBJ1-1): EAGVAQSPRYKIIEKRQSVAFWCNPISGHATLYWYQQILGQGPKLLIQFQNNGVVDDSQLPKDRFSAERLKGVDSTLKIQPAKLEDSAVYLCASSLVRTGRNTEAFFGQGTRLTVV.

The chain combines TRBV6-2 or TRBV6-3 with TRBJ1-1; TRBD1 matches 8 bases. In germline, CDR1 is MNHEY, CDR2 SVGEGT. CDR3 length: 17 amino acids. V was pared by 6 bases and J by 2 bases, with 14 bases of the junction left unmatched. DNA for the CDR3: TGTGCCAGCAGCCGAAGACAGGGGCCCAGAACAAACACTGAAGCTTTCTTT. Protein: CASSRRQGPRTNTEAFF.

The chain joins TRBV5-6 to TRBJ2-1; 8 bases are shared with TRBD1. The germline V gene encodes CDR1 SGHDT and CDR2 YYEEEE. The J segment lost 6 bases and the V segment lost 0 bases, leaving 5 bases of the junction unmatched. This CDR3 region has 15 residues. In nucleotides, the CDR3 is TGTGCCAGCAGCTTGGGACAGGGGTATACCAATGAGCAGTTCTTC. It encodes CASSLGQGYTNEQFF.

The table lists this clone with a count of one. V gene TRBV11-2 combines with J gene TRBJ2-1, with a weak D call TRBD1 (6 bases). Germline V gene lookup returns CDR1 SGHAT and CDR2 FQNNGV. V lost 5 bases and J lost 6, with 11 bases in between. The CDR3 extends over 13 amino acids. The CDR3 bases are TGTGCCAGCAGCCTGGGGACATTCAATGAGCAGTTCTTC. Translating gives CASSLGTFNEQFF.

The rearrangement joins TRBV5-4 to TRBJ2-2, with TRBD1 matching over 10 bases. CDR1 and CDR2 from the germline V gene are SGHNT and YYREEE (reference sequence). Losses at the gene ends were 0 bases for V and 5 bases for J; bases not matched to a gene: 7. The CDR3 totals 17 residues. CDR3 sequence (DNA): TGTGCCAGCAGCTTGGTGCCCCCGGACAGGGGGACCGGGGAGCTGTTTTTT. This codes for CASSLVPPDRGTGELFF.

CDR3 sequence (DNA): TGCGCCAGCAGCCCTAGCAGACTGAACACTGAAGCTTTCTTT. It encodes CASSPSRLNTEAFF. The chain has TRBV5-1 and TRBJ1-1; unclear D gene. The germline V and J ends were trimmed by 4 bases and 0 bases, with 10 bases remaining between them. CDR3 length: 14 residues. The germline CDR1 and CDR2 sequences are SGHRS and YFSETQ. Drawing the rest from reference TRBV5-1 and TRBJ1-1, the complete variable domain is KAGVTQTPRYLIKTRGQQVTLSCSPISGHRSVSWYQQTPGQGLQFLFEYFSETQRNKGNFPGRFSGRQFSNSRSEMNVSTLELGDSALYLCASSPSRLNTEAFFGQGTRLTVV.

The CDR3 DNA reads TGCGCCAGCAGTGCAGGGAATTACGAGCAGTACTTC. It is translated as CASSAGNYEQYF. The genes are TRBV10-1 and TRBJ2-7; D is perhaps TRBD1 (5 bases). V shed 4 bases and J shed 4 bases, with 8 bases lying between them. The CDR3 has 12 amino acids. Per germline, CDR1 WNHNN and CDR2 SYGVQD (reference sequence).

CDR3 region: CASSRGQGDFETQYF. CDR3 bases: TGTGCCAGCAGCCGCGGACAGGGGGATTTCGAGACCCAGTACTTC. J is TRBJ2-5 and V is TRBV7-2, with 10 bases matching TRBD1. V shed 5 bases, J shed 5 bases, and the junction held 8 bases outside the gene matches. This CDR3 region has 15 residues. CDR1 is SGHTA, CDR2 FQGNSA, per germline.

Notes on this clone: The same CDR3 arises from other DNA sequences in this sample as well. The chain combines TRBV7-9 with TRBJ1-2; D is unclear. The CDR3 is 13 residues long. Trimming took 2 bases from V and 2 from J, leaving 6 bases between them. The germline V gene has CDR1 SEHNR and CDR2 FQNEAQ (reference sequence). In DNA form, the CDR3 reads TGTGCCAGCAGCTTACCAGGCAACTATGGCTACACCTTC. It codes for CASSLPGNYGYTF.